The clone carrying this TCR beta chain occurred many times. This entry belongs to a study of CD8+CD57+ T cells in acquired aplastic anemia. The patients chosen for sequencing had shown expansion of CD8+CD57+ cells (detected by flow cytometry). This CDR3 has 15 amino acids. Germline values: CDR1 SEHNR, CDR2 FQNEAQ (reference sequence). V gave up 3 bases and J gave up 4 bases, with 15 bases separating them. Genomic DNA acted as the template from which TCR beta VDJ combination and CDR3 sequence profiling were carried out. MiXCR was run by TCRdb on the reads, yielding one entry per CDR3 protein. The sample has more than 150,000 distinct CDR3 sequences, around 50% seen once.

The chain joins TRBV7-9 to TRBJ1-1; D is perhaps TRBD1 (6 bases). The specimen sequenced was sorted CD4+, CD8+, or CD8+CD57+ T cells (not recorded which) from PBMCs. The source of this sequence is a human donor with aplastic anemia. The CDR3 reads CASSLYREGSTEAFF. CDR3 bases: TGTGCCAGCAGCTTGTACAGGGAGGGGAGCACTGAAGCTTTCTTT.